The clone carrying this T cell receptor (beta chain) was counted between two and nine times. Its antigen remains unidentified. The data belong to a study of CD8+CD57+ T cells in acquired aplastic anemia. Genomic DNA served as template for TCR beta VDJ and CDR3 profiling. TCRdb itself ran the reads through MiXCR, one entry per CDR3 protein. The sample records around 290,000 distinct CDR3 sequences, 56% being singletons. Study observations and caveats: Controls did not differ significantly from patients in CD8+ Simpson's diversity.

Between the trimmed V and J ends, which lost 3 bases and 12 bases, there was a span of 23 bases. Germline-derived CDR1 and CDR2 are DFQATT and SNEGSKA (reference sequence). The CDR3 runs 14 residues. Sequenced patients had shown CD8+CD57+ cell expansion by flow cytometry. This clonotype was obtained from a human donor with aplastic anemia. V usage is TRBV20-1 and J usage is TRBJ1-2; D remains ambiguous. The sequenced material came from sorted CD4+, CD8+, or CD8+CD57+ T cells (not recorded which) from PBMCs. CDR3 in DNA: TGCAGTGCTAGTGAGGTGGACGTCGGGCGGGATGACACCTTC. Translating it yields CSASEVDVGRDDTF.